The following is a T cell receptor (beta chain) sequence with its context. TCRdb called the 5' RACE reads again in MiXCR, with one record for every CDR3 protein. Seen here are hundreds of thousands of distinct CDR3 sequences, around 20% observed once, and the top ten hold roughly an eighth. These data originate in a study of T-cell memory formation after mild COVID-19. CDR1 and CDR2 from the germline V gene are MNHNS and SASEGT. This CDR3 is 15 amino acids long. The V end lost 3 bases, the J end lost 5 bases, and 17 bases lay between the germline ends. The origin of this receptor is an adult woman who had mild COVID-19 (a few samples of this study predate the infection). Cell type and time point are not known. The sequencing input was PBMCs or a T cell subset sorted from them (not recorded which). This sequence joins TRBV6-1 and TRBJ2-7; D might be TRBD1 (5 bases). The CDR3 DNA reads as TGTGCCAGCAGTGAGTCGGTGGGGCGTTCACACGAGCAGTACTTC. This codes for CASSESVGRSHEQYF.